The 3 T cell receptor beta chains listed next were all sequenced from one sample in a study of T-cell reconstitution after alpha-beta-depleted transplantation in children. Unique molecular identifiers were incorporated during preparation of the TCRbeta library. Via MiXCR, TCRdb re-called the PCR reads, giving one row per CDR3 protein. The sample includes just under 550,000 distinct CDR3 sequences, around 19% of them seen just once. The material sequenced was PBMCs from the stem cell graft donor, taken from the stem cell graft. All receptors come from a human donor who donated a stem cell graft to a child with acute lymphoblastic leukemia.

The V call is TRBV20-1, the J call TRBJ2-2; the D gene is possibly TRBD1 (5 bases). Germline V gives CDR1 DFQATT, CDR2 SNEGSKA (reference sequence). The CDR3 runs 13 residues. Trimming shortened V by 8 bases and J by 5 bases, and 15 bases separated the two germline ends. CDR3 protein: CSTWGLNTGELFF. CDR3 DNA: TGCAGTACTTGGGGCTTGAATACCGGGGAGCTGTTTTTT.

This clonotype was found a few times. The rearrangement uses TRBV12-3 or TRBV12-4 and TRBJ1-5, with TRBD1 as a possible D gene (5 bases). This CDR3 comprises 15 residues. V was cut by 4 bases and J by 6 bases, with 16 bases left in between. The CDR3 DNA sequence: TGTGCCAGCAGTTCAGACGGGACTCAGGCTCAGCCCCAGCATTTT. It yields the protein CASSSDGTQAQPQHF.

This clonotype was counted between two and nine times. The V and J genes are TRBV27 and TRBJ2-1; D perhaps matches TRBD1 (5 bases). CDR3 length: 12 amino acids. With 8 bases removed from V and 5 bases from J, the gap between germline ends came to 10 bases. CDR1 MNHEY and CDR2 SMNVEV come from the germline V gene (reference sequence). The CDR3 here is CASGPRDNEQFF. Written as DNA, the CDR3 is TGTGCCAGCGGACCCAGGGACAATGAGCAGTTCTTC.